This T cell receptor (beta chain) is drawn from a study of control samples from healthy donors and cancer patients. The repertoire was sequenced with immunoSEQ multiplex PCR; TCRdb's copy has only in-frame clones and lacks some. Of about 59,000 clones listed, roughly nine tenths were seen once; the top ten hold 1.7%. With 2 bases removed from V and 8 bases from J, the gap between germline ends came to 18 bases. Germline CDR1 reads MNHNS; CDR2 reads SASEGT. This CDR3 is 15 amino acids long. The specimen sequenced was PBMCs. The origin of this receptor is a middle-aged man with colorectal cancer. The V call is TRBV6-1, the J call TRBJ1-2; D possibly corresponds to TRBD1 (6 bases). The CDR3 DNA is TGTGCCAGCAGTGAATATTGGCCAGGACAGAAAGGCTACACCTTC. Translating it yields CASSEYWPGQKGYTF.